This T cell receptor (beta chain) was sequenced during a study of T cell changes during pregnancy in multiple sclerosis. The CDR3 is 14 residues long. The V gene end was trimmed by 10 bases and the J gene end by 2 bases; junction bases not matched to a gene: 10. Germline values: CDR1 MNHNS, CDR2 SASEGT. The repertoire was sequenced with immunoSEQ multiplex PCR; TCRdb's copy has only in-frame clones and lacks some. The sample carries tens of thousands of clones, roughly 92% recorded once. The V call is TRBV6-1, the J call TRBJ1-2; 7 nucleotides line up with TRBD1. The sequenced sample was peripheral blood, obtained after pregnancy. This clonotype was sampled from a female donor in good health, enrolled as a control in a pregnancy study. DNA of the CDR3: TGTGCCACCAATGACTTACAGGGGAACTATGGCTACACCTTC. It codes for CATNDLQGNYGYTF.